This TCR beta chain is from a study of cytomegalovirus exposure and HLA in healthy donors. On this clone itself: Its antigen is unknown.

The germline gives CDR1 LGHNT, CDR2 FRNRAP. The CDR3 extends over 14 amino acids. V trimming: 6 bases; J trimming: 2 bases; junction bases outside the gene matches: 3. Primers included in the PCR were 60 Vbeta and 13 Jbeta primers. Using immunoSEQ multiplex PCR, the repertoire was profiled, and TCRdb retains in-frame clones only, with some absent. The sample has 65,000 to 85,000 clones; 65% to 70% are singletons. General study results and limits: A later analysis, which compared TCR beta chains of equal frequency, found the HLA-associated ones more clonally expanded. In a later analysis, a missense DCLRE1C variant was linked to TCR beta V- and J-gene trimming.

The receptor was derived from a male donor in good health and CMV-seropositive. The chain links TRBV12-5 to TRBJ2-7, with TRBD2 matching 11 bases. Sequenced sample: PBMCs. In DNA form, the CDR3 reads TGTGCTAGTGGAATAGCGGGAGGGCCCTACGAGCAGTACTTC. It translates to CASGIAGGPYEQYF.